These 3 T cell receptor beta chains were sequenced from one sample in a study of shared clonotypes between healthy human individuals. Measured with immunoSEQ multiplex PCR; TCRdb has only the in-frame clones, and not every one. The profile shows around 1.4 million clones, approximately 98.5% of them singletons. Material: naive CD4+ T cells sorted from blood. Stated subset: CD45RA+ positively selected. Receptors were obtained from a man under 40 in good health.

This clone was observed once. This chain links TRBV6-5 with TRBJ1-1, with TRBD1 as a possible D gene (5 bases). This CDR3 has 16 amino acids. Germline-derived CDR1 and CDR2 are MNHEY and SVGAGI. The ends were cut back, 1 base at V and 3 bases at J, with 15 bases in the middle. CDR3 DNA sequence: TGTGCCAGCAGTTACTGGGCGGACACAGCCGACACTGAAGCTTTCTTT. It specifies CASSYWADTADTEAFF.

The chain has TRBV5-4 and TRBJ2-7; D perhaps matches TRBD1 (6 bases). CDR1 is SGHNT and CDR2 is YYREEE in the germline V gene (reference sequence). The V and J ends lost 0 bases and 3 bases respectively, with 13 bases between them. The CDR3 totals 15 residues. In DNA form, the CDR3 reads TGTGCCAGCAGCTTGGCAGGACAGCAAATCTACGAGCAGTACTTC. This translates into CASSLAGQQIYEQYF.

The count of this clone is one. This chain uses TRBV5-1 with TRBJ2-5; D not certain. The V end lost 4 bases, the J end lost 1 base, and 8 bases lay between the germline ends. The CDR3 consists of 13 residues. Germline lookup yields CDR1 SGHRS and CDR2 YFSETQ. The CDR3 spells CASSVNLQETQYF. The CDR3 coding sequence is TGCGCCAGCAGCGTCAACCTCCAAGAGACCCAGTACTTC.